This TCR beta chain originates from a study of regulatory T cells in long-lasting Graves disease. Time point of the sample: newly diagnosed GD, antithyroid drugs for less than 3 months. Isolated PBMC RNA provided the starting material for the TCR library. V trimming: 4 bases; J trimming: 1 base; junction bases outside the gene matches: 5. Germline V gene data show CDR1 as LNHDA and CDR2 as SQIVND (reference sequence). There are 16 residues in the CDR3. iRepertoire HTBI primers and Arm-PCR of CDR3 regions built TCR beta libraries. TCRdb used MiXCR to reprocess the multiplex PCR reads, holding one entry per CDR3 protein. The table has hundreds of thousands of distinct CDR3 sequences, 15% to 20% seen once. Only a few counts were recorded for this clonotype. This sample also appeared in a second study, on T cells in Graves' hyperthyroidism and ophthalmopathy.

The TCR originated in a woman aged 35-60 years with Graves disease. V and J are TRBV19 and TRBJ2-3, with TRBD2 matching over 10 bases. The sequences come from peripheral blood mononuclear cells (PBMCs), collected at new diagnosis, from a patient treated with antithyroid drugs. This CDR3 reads CASSTLGLAGTDTQYF. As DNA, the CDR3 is TGTGCCAGTAGTACCCTAGGACTAGCGGGCACAGATACGCAGTATTTT.